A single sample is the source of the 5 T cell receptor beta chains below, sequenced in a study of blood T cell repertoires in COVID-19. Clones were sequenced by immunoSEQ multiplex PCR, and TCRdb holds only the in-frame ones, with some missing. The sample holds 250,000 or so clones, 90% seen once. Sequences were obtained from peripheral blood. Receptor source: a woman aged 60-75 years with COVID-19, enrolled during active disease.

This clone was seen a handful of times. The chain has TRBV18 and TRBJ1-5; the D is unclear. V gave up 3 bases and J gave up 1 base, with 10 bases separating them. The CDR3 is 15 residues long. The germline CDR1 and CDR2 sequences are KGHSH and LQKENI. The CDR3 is CASSPAGASNQPQHF. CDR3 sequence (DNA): TGTGCCAGCTCACCGGCGGGTGCGAGCAATCAGCCCCAGCATTTT.

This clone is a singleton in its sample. DNA of the CDR3: TGTGCCAGCAGCGCACACTCACTCGGGACAGGAGTTAACAATGAGCAGTTCTTC. Its translation: CASSAHSLGTGVNNEQFF. This sequence joins TRBV7-3 and TRBJ2-1; 8 bases are shared with TRBD1. The CDR3 sequence is 18 residues long. Germline CDR1 reads SGHTA; CDR2 reads FQGTGA. The V gene end was trimmed by 5 bases and the J gene end by 5 bases; junction bases not matched to a gene: 17.

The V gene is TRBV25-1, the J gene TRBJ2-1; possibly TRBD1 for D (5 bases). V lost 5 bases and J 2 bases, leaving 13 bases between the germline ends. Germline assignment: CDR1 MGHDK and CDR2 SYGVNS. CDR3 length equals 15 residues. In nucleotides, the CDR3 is TGTGCCAGCAGTAGGGGCCACGGACCCTACAATGAGCAGTTCTTC. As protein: CASSRGHGPYNEQFF.

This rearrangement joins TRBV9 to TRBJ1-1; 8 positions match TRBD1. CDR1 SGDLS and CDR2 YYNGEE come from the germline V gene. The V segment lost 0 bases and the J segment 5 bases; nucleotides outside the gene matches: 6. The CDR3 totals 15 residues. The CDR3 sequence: CASSVGQGAKTEAFF. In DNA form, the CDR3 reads TGTGCCAGCAGCGTAGGGCAGGGGGCAAAGACTGAAGCTTTCTTT.

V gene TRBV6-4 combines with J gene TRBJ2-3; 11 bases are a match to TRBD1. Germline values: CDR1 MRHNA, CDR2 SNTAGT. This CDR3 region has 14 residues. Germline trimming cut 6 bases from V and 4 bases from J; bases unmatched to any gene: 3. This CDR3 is CASSPGQGADTQYF. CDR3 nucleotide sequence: TGTGCCAGCAGCCCGGGACAGGGGGCAGATACGCAGTATTTT.